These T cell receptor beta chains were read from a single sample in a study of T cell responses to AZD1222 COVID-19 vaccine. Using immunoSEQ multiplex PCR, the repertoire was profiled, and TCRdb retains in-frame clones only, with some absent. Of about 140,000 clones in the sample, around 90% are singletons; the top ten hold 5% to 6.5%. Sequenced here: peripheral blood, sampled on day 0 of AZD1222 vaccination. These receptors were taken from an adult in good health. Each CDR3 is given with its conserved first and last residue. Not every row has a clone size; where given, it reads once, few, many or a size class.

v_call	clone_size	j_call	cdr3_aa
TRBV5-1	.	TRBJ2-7	CASSSGTGIRTYEQYF
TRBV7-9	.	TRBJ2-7	CASSFQGPSYEQYF
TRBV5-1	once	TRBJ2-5	CASSGDRGLETQYF
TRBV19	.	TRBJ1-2	CASSGGRGDYGYTF
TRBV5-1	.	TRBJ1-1	CASSPGQGRNTEAFF
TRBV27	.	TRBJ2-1	CASSLFRSSYNEQFF
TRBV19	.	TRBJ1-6	CASSGTGHRSSYNSPLHF
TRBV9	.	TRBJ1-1	CASSVGISTGVGTEAFF
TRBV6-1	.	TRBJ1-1	CASSEATGHIEYTEAFF
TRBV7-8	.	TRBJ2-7	CASSPEWTGRFRDEQYF
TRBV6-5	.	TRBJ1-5	CASSYPPGGSNQPQHF